The subject of this entry is one TCR beta chain. Its cognate antigen has yet to be identified. No base quality values were provided; no much bigger clone lies one nucleotide off. The sample comes from a study of blood T cell repertoires in COVID-19 (TCRdb year 2020). Study-level background: Samples covering the acute and convalescent phases of COVID-19 were provided by collaborators in the United States, Italy and Spain. The prospective study material was composed of cDNA or gDNA derived from T cells, B-cell-depleted T cells, or PBMCs. Deeply sampled blood TCRbeta repertoires from subjects exposed to, actively infected with, or recovered from COVID-19 were included in the dataset. The repertoires were released in a freely available public database intended as a resource for research on the immune response to SARS-CoV-2. The samples were drawn from the first 160 participants of the ongoing ImmuneRACE study and from 1,254 subjects provided by 6 global collaborators. A de-identified subject ID, COVID-19 status, age in years and sex were almost always included in the sample metadata. Where HLA class I and class II types were available, the types were taken from metadata supplied by the sample provider, not from assay-based typing. What the work shows at the level of the full study, not this receptor alone: How much clinical and demographic metadata was included differed by source and by participant, and the metadata was provided uncurated.

V sheds 0 bases and J sheds 5 bases, leaving 13 bases between their ends. The CDR3 runs 15 residues from the cysteine to the phenylalanine. Only the CDR3 DNA is retained, 45 bases long and in frame from the first base. The germline V gene (reference sequence) supplies CDR1 LGHDT and CDR2 YNNKEL. Participants in the prospective study were aged roughly 18 to 95 years, lived in 20 to 25 United States geographic areas, and enrolled through a virtual design. In the prospective study, cohorts were assigned on the basis of participant-reported clinical history obtained from a screening survey and a study questionnaire. Recovered participants in ImmuneRACE Cohort 3 were defined as having two consecutive negative NP/OP PCR tests, clearance from a healthcare professional, or resolution of symptoms. In the prospective study, mobile phlebotomists collected whole blood, serum and a nasopharyngeal or oropharyngeal swab from each participant. Participants in the prospective study had the option to provide additional blood draws and questionnaires over a roughly two-month period. Before DNA extraction, prospective study blood samples were shipped either frozen or at room temperature.

TCRbeta CDR3 regions were amplified from genomic DNA by means of the immunoSEQ Assay, a bias-controlled multiplex PCR. Per the source publication's procedure: Within the assay, amplification of reference gene primers was used to estimate how many nucleated cells each sample contained. Sequence reads were collapsed and filtered to measure the absolute abundance of every unique TCRbeta CDR3 rearrangement. For each sample, productive Simpson clonality was calculated as the square root of Simpson's diversity index across productive rearrangements. TCRdb mirrors the immuneACCESS table, restricted to in-frame sequences. Some clones are absent from its copies; in checked studies, under half trace to an unresolved V gene, and the reason for the others is unknown. D and trimming come from the DNA, and the V and J calls and clone size come from that table. For this sample the table gives fewer than 300,000 clones, of which less than 85% were detected only once. 2% to 3% of the sample rests with the top ten.

This clonotype was sampled from a woman in her forties or fifties who had recovered from COVID-19. What was sequenced was PBMCs or T cells enriched from blood (not recorded which). The V and J segments used are TRBV3-1 (or the pseudogene TRBV3-2) and TRBJ1-1; the D region possibly corresponds to TRBD1 (6 bases align). This receptor carries the CDR3 CASSQEGRGATEAFF. Read as DNA, the sequence is TGTGCCAGCAGCCAAGAGGGTCGGGGGGCAACTGAAGCTTTCTTT.